One and the same sample provided the 6 T cell receptor beta chains below, sequenced in a study of shared clonotypes between healthy human individuals. Method: immunoSEQ multiplex PCR; TCRdb's copy keeps in-frame clones and lacks some. Of roughly 1,000,000 clones listed, 70% to 80% are singletons. Sequencing was done on a sample of memory CD4+ T cells from PBMCs. Subset given: CD45RA-negative fraction. The receptors here all came from a man between 18 and 29 years old in good health. Some clones in this sample may be carry-over from other donors' samples.

V is TRBV28 and J is TRBJ2-7; 7 positions match TRBD1. The germline CDR1 and CDR2 sequences are MDHEN and SYDVKM. V was clipped by 5 bases and J by 5 bases; unmatched bases: 6. The length of the CDR3 is 13 residues. The CDR3 DNA is TGTGCCAGCAGTGCCGGGACAGCCCACGAGCAGTACTTC. It is translated as CASSAGTAHEQYF.

The rearrangement joins TRBV10-3 to TRBJ1-1, with 9 bases fitting TRBD1. The CDR3 totals 14 residues. Germline V lookup: CDR1 ENHRY, CDR2 SYGVKD. Unmatched junction bases numbered 10, after V lost 6 bases and J lost 8 bases. DNA for the CDR3: TGTGCCATCAGAGACCGGACAGGGGAACACGAAGCTTTCTTT. This gives the protein CAIRDRTGEHEAFF.

This sequence joins TRBV5-8 and TRBJ1-1; tentative D call: TRBD1 (5 bases). V lost 3 bases and J lost 3, with 18 bases in between. The CDR3 loop spans 16 amino acids. Looked up from germline, CDR1 is SGHTS and CDR2 is YDEGEE. The CDR3 DNA reads TGTGCCAGCAGCTGGGGGGGGAGGACCCAGGACACTGAAGCTTTCTTT. It is translated as CASSWGGRTQDTEAFF.

The chain joins TRBV7-8 to TRBJ2-2; TRBD2 is a possible D gene (6 bases). There are 16 residues in the CDR3. Per the germline V gene, CDR1 is SGHVS and CDR2 is FQNEAQ. V was shortened by 3 bases and J by 2 bases, with 13 bases between the two germline ends. The CDR3 region has the DNA TGTGCCAGCAGCTTTAGATTAGCGGTTAACACCGGGGAGCTGTTTTTT. Translated, it gives CASSFRLAVNTGELFF.

The chain has TRBV6-1 and TRBJ1-2; D call uncertain. V lost 3 bases, J lost 4 bases, and 15 bases lay in between. CDR3 length equals 15 residues. CDR1 MNHNS and CDR2 SASEGT come from the germline V gene. CDR3 loop: CASSDRTVAPYGYTF. DNA for the CDR3: TGTGCCAGCAGTGACCGTACTGTTGCTCCCTATGGCTACACCTTC.

As to this clone: At one end the junction does not follow the germline gene, possibly because of a read error. The V and J genes are TRBV6-6 and TRBJ2-7; 7 positions match TRBD2. CDR3 size: 16 residues. Germline loops: CDR1 MNHNY, CDR2 SVGAGI (reference sequence). CDR3 sequence (DNA): TGTGCCGGCAGTACCCCGAGAGCGGGACGGTCCTACGAGCAGTACTTC. Its protein is CAGSTPRAGRSYEQYF.